These 22 T cell receptor beta chains were all obtained from the same sample, sequenced in a study of cytomegalovirus exposure and HLA in healthy donors. The PCR ran on 60 Vbeta and 13 Jbeta primers. Sequenced by immunoSEQ multiplex PCR; TCRdb stores in-frame clones only, minus some. Counted here are over 100,000 clones, roughly two thirds occurring once; the ten biggest clones make up over 2%. Sequenced: PBMCs. The receptor source for this set is a woman aged 30 to 39 in good health and CMV-seronegative.

The rearrangement links TRBV5-5 to TRBJ1-5; no reliable D call. Trimming stripped 1 base from V and 6 bases from J, with 5 bases between. The CDR3 covers 12 residues. In germline, CDR1 is SGHKS, CDR2 YYEKEE (reference sequence). As DNA, the CDR3 is TGTGCCAGCAGCTTGTACGGTCAGCCCCAGCATTTT. Translating it yields CASSLYGQPQHF.

The sample holds a few counts of this clone. The chain joins TRBV19 to TRBJ1-4; D perhaps matches TRBD1 (6 bases). This CDR3 is built from 15 residues. Germline CDR1 is LNHDA and CDR2 is SQIVND (reference sequence). The V end was cut by 4 bases, the J end by 5 bases, with 14 bases between. In DNA, the CDR3 is TGTGCCAGTAGTAAAGGGGACACCAGAAATGAAAAACTGTTTTTT. It is translated as CASSKGDTRNEKLFF.

This clone was observed a few times. The chain recombines TRBV18 with TRBJ1-5; 11 bases match TRBD1. The V and J ends lost 5 bases and 6 bases, in that order; junction bases with no gene match: 9. CDR3 length: 16 residues. Germline V gives CDR1 KGHSH, CDR2 LQKENI. The CDR3 DNA is TGTGCCAGCTCAGAAGTGGGACAGGGGGGAGGTCAGCCCCAGCATTTT. It translates to CASSEVGQGGGQPQHF.

The chain joins TRBV7-9 to TRBJ2-5; 7 bases line up with TRBD1. The J call could be wrong; TRBJ2-7 is a better fit for the DNA end. Germline lookup yields CDR1 SEHNR and CDR2 FQNEAQ (reference sequence). This CDR3 has 13 residues. This CDR3 reads CASSVNRGDEQYF. The CDR3 DNA follows: TGTGCCAGCAGCGTAAACAGGGGAGACGAGCAGTACTTC.

The chain combines TRBV18 with TRBJ2-3; 9 positions match TRBD1. This CDR3 contains 15 residues. Germline V lookup: CDR1 KGHSH, CDR2 LQKENI. The ends lost 5 bases at V and 4 bases at J; junction bases unmatched: 7. The CDR3 spells CASSSPGTGSDTQYF. CDR3 coding DNA: TGTGCCAGCTCAAGCCCCGGGACAGGGTCAGATACGCAGTATTTT.

The chain employs TRBV28 and TRBJ1-1, with TRBD1 matching over 7 bases. The CDR3 has 17 residues. Germline loops: CDR1 MDHEN, CDR2 SYDVKM. After removal of 4 bases from V and 8 bases from J, the junction contained 19 bases not matched to a gene. The CDR3 sequence is CASSSPSKGQLRVEAFF. Here the CDR3 DNA reads TGTGCCAGCAGTTCCCCCTCAAAGGGACAGTTAAGAGTGGAAGCTTTCTTT.

This clone has a single count. The chain uses TRBV6-6 and TRBJ2-5; maybe TRBD2 (5 bases). Near its end, the DNA agrees better with TRBJ2-7, so the J call may be wrong. In germline, CDR1 is MNHNY, CDR2 SVGAGI (reference sequence). This CDR3 contains 16 residues. CDR3 sequence reads: CASSYSSSGDSYEQYF. CDR3 nucleotides: TGTGCCAGCAGTTACTCGTCCAGCGGAGACTCCTACGAGCAGTACTTC.

The chain uses TRBV6-5 and TRBJ2-1; perhaps TRBD2 as D (6 bases). The V end was cut by 4 bases, the J end by 6 bases, with 13 bases between. The germline CDR1 and CDR2 sequences are MNHEY and SVGAGI. There are 14 residues in the CDR3. The CDR3 sequence: CASSSDWRANEQFF. DNA for the CDR3: TGTGCCAGCAGTTCGGATTGGAGGGCCAATGAGCAGTTCTTC.

V gene TRBV25-1 combines with J gene TRBJ1-4; 8 bases match TRBD1. V shed 3 bases and J 4 bases; nucleotides not matched to a gene: 10. The CDR3 sequence is 17 residues long. In germline, CDR1 is MGHDK, CDR2 SYGVNS. The CDR3 bases are TGTGCCAGCAGTGATTCCGGGACAGGCTACTTTAATGAAAAACTGTTTTTT. Amino acids: CASSDSGTGYFNEKLFF.

The V and J genes are TRBV9 and TRBJ2-2; possible D gene TRBD2, 5 bases. V was clipped by 1 base and J by 7 bases, with 11 bases between them. CDR3 length equals 14 residues. Germline V gene sequence: CDR1 SGDLS, CDR2 YYNGEE. The CDR3 nucleotides are TGTGCCAGCAGCGTACAGGTGGAGGTCGGGGAGCTGTTTTTT. As protein: CASSVQVEVGELFF.

This chain joins TRBV4-2 and TRBJ2-1; the match to TRBD1 covers 11 bases. The CDR3 contains 16 residues. Germline V gene lookup returns CDR1 LGHNA and CDR2 YNFKEQ. The trim removed 0 bases at V and 7 bases at J, leaving 5 bases unmatched. CDR3 sequence reads: CASSQDGDRGWNEQFF. The CDR3 DNA is TGTGCCAGCAGCCAAGATGGGGACAGGGGGTGGAATGAGCAGTTCTTC.

This clone was seen only a few times. The V gene is TRBV11-1, the J gene TRBJ1-6; D unresolved. CDR3 length: 14 amino acids. The ends were cut back, 1 base at V and 7 bases at J, with 8 bases in the middle. Germline V lookup: CDR1 SGHAT, CDR2 FQDESV (reference sequence). The CDR3 region has the DNA TGTGCCAGCAGCTTAGTTGGAGGCAATTCACCCCTCCACTTT. Translated: CASSLVGGNSPLHF.

The chain combines TRBV2 with TRBJ2-2; 9 bases fit TRBD2. The CDR3 runs to 17 residues. The germline V gene has CDR1 SNHLY and CDR2 FYNNEI. Unmatched junction bases numbered 13, after V lost 6 bases and J lost 5 bases. The CDR3 DNA sequence: TGTGCCAGCAGCCTTTTGGGTAGCGGGAGTAGGACCGGGGAGCTGTTTTTT. As protein: CASSLLGSGSRTGELFF.

This clone was recorded a few times. The chain links TRBV2 to TRBJ1-2, with 7 bases identical to TRBD1. The CDR3 is 12 amino acids. The V segment lost 4 bases and the J segment 8 bases; nucleotides outside the gene matches: 4. Per germline, CDR1 SNHLY and CDR2 FYNNEI. This CDR3 is CASSVTGDGYTF. CDR3 coding DNA: TGTGCCAGCAGTGTAACAGGGGACGGCTACACCTTC.

The chain carries TRBV2 and TRBJ1-5, with 8 bases lining up with TRBD1. Germline loops: CDR1 SNHLY, CDR2 FYNNEI. With V trimmed by 4 bases and J by 7 bases, 6 bases remained unmatched. The CDR3 is 14 amino acids. CDR3 bases: TGTGCCAGCAGTGGCTTAACAGGGGGACAGCCCCAGCATTTT. Translating gives CASSGLTGGQPQHF.

In nucleotides, the CDR3 is TGTGCCAGCAGCTTAGACAGGGCTGGTGAGCAGTTCTTC. Translating gives CASSLDRAGEQFF. The V call is TRBV7-3, the J call TRBJ2-1; 7 bases align to TRBD1. J lost 9 bases, V lost 2 bases, and 4 bases had no gene match. Germline CDR1 and CDR2: SGHTA and FQGTGA. The CDR3 is made up of 13 amino acids.

This clone was detected only a few times. The gene calls are TRBV7-2 and TRBJ2-3; D possibly corresponds to TRBD2 (5 bases). The V gene lost 1 base and the J gene lost 5 bases, with 19 bases spanning the gap. Germline V lookup: CDR1 SGHTA, CDR2 FQGNSA. The CDR3 totals 17 residues. The CDR3 reads CASSLGRRAELVDTQYF. Written as DNA, the CDR3 is TGTGCCAGCAGCTTAGGGCGGCGGGCCGAACTCGTAGATACGCAGTATTTT.

This clone was found a few times. V gene TRBV4-3 combines with J gene TRBJ2-1, with D possibly being TRBD1 (6 bases). The CDR3 is 16 amino acids. CDR1 LGHNA and CDR2 YSLEER come from the germline V gene. The ends were cut back, 1 base at V and 4 bases at J, with 14 bases in the middle. This CDR3 reads CASSQGPTGFYNEQFF. As DNA, the CDR3 is TGCGCCAGCAGCCAAGGCCCTACAGGGTTTTACAATGAGCAGTTCTTC.

The CDR3 here is CASSFGGTDTQYF. In nucleotides, the CDR3 is TGTGCCAGCAGCTTTGGCGGTACAGATACGCAGTATTTT. J is TRBJ2-3 and V is TRBV7-2; D remains ambiguous. The germline gives CDR1 SGHTA, CDR2 FQGNSA. The CDR3 consists of 13 residues. Deletions cut 3 bases from V and 3 bases from J, with 7 bases between.

This clone showed up just a few times. The chain recombines TRBV9 with TRBJ1-5; TRBD1 might be the D (5 bases). V dropped 0 bases and J dropped 5 bases, with 15 bases sitting between them. The V gene's germline CDR1 is SGDLS and CDR2 YYNGEE. The CDR3 runs 16 residues. The CDR3 bases are TGTGCCAGCAGCGTAGATCCGGCAGGGTTCGATCAGCCCCAGCATTTT. Its protein is CASSVDPAGFDQPQHF.

This chain connects TRBV6-5 to TRBJ2-2, with 8 bases that match TRBD2. Trimming took 2 bases from V and 4 from J; bases not matched to a gene: 6. Germline lookup yields CDR1 MNHEY and CDR2 SVGAGI. This CDR3 region has 16 residues. The CDR3 sequence is CASSYRGAGVTGELFF. The CDR3 DNA sequence: TGTGCCAGCAGTTACCGGGGAGCGGGGGTCACCGGGGAGCTGTTTTTT.

This clone was detected a few times. The gene calls are TRBV27 and TRBJ2-7; 7 bases map to TRBD1. The CDR3 has 13 residues. V lost 9 bases to trimming and J lost 0 bases; unmatched junction nucleotides: 5. Germline lookup yields CDR1 MNHEY and CDR2 SMNVEV (reference sequence). Written as DNA, the CDR3 is TGTGCCAGTATGGGACAGAGCTCCTACGAGCAGTACTTC. It codes for CASMGQSSYEQYF.